The 18 T cell receptor beta chains below come from one sample, sequenced in a study of blood T cells in healthy people across ages. Then a second PCR, running roughly 7 to 11 cycles, was carried out with a sample-barcoded 5' primer and a J-beta primer mix. TCRdb analysed the 5' RACE reads with MiXCR anew, one entry per CDR3 protein. Among 550,000 to 800,000 distinct CDR3 sequences listed, around a fifth were seen once. The sequenced material came from blood. Every receptor here comes from an older man in good health.

The chain recombines TRBV20-1 with TRBJ1-6, with 8 bases lining up with TRBD1. The junction had 9 bases not matched to a gene; V was cut back by 6 bases and J by 8 bases. Germline lookup yields CDR1 DFQATT and CDR2 SNEGSKA (reference sequence). The CDR3 length is 14 residues. This chain's CDR3 is CSANGQGGHSPLHF. DNA of the CDR3: TGCAGTGCAAACGGACAGGGTGGTCATTCACCCCTCCACTTT.

This clonotype was picked up a small number of times. The J gene is TRBJ2-5, the V gene TRBV20-1; no firm D call. V was cut by 4 bases and J by 5 bases, with 17 bases left in between. The CDR3 has 14 amino acids. Germline V gene sequence: CDR1 DFQATT, CDR2 SNEGSKA (reference sequence). In DNA, the CDR3 is TGCAGTGCTACGCCCAGTCAAGTACAGGAGACCCAGTACTTC. Encoded protein: CSATPSQVQETQYF.

This clonotype turned up a few times. In nucleotides, the CDR3 is TGCAGTGCTCCCGAGAACGGTGGAAACACCATATATTTT. This translates into CSAPENGGNTIYF. The chain is built from TRBV20-1 and TRBJ1-3; D is unclear. Germline assignment: CDR1 DFQATT and CDR2 SNEGSKA (reference sequence). The CDR3 contains 13 residues. The V and J ends lost 5 bases and 3 bases respectively, with 11 bases between them.

The chain employs TRBV9 and TRBJ2-7, with 9 positions matching TRBD2. The DNA matches TRBJ2-5 better at its end, which makes the J call doubtful. This CDR3 has 14 residues. Germline CDR1 is SGDLS and CDR2 is YYNGEE. Here the CDR3 reads CASSANSGSETQYF. CDR3 bases: TGTGCCAGCAGCGCCAATAGCGGGAGCGAGACCCAGTACTTC.

A few counts support this clonotype. The gene calls are TRBV2 and TRBJ1-5; the D is unclear. This CDR3 contains 15 residues. Germline V gives CDR1 SNHLY, CDR2 FYNNEI. Trimming cost V 6 bases and J 0 bases, with 12 bases left between them. CDR3 nucleotides: TGTGCCAGCAGGGAGCGGGAGGATAGCAATCAGCCCCAGCATTTT. Encoded protein: CASREREDSNQPQHF.

This clonotype was seen a handful of times. This chain connects TRBV3-1 to TRBJ1-1; the match to TRBD1 covers 7 bases. V was clipped by 7 bases and J by 1 base; unmatched bases: 9. The CDR3 consists of 15 residues. The germline V gene has CDR1 LGHDT and CDR2 YNNKEL (reference sequence). DNA for the CDR3: TGTGCCAGCACTTCCTTTGGACAGGCGAACACTGAAGCTTTCTTT. This codes for CASTSFGQANTEAFF.

The CDR3 here is CASSEALVSYEQYF. For the CDR3, the DNA is TGTGCCAGCAGTGAAGCGCTTGTCTCCTACGAGCAGTACTTC. This chain joins TRBV2 and TRBJ2-7, with no clear D. Germline CDR1 is SNHLY and CDR2 is FYNNEI. This CDR3 is built from 14 residues. The V end lost 0 bases, the J end lost 0 bases, and 6 bases lay between the germline ends. The full variable domain, its missing parts supplied by reference TRBV2 and TRBJ2-7, is EPEVTQTPSHQVTQMGQEVILRCVPISNHLYFYWYRQILGQKVEFLVSFYNNEISEKSEIFDDQFSVERPDGSNFTLKIRSTKLEDSAMYFCASSEALVSYEQYFGPGTRLTVT.

The chain combines TRBV27 with TRBJ1-4, with no clear D. Deletions cut 2 bases from V and 0 bases from J, with 7 bases between. The length of the CDR3 is 15 residues. CDR1 and CDR2 (germline): MNHEY, SMNVEV (reference sequence). The CDR3 DNA reads TGTGCCAGCAGTTTAAAGGCGGCAACTAATGAAAAACTGTTTTTT. Translation: CASSLKAATNEKLFF. The full variable domain, completed using reference TRBV27 and TRBJ1-4, is EAQVTQNPRYLITVTGKKLTVTCSQNMNHEYMSWYRQDPGLGLRQIYYSMNVEVTDKGDVPEGYKVSRKEKRNFPLILESPSPNQTSLYFCASSLKAATNEKLFFGSGTQLSVL.

In regard to this clonotype: A much more abundant neighbour one base away suggests this may be a read error. The chain recombines TRBV29-1 with TRBJ2-5; D uncertain. This CDR3 spans 11 amino acids. Germline V gives CDR1 SQVTM, CDR2 ANQGSEA. Trimming removed 4 bases at V and 1 base at J, with 4 bases between. The CDR3 is CSVVSQETQYF. In nucleotides, the CDR3 is TGCAGCGTTGTCAGCCAAGAGACCCAGTACTTC.

This clonotype was detected a few times. The rearrangement links TRBV20-1 to TRBJ2-7; 8 nucleotides match TRBD1. The CDR3 runs to 17 residues. With 0 bases clipped from V and 0 bases from J, the junction kept 10 bases outside the gene matches. In germline, CDR1 is DFQATT, CDR2 SNEGSKA (reference sequence). CDR3 in amino acids: CSARDKSGGWSSYEQYF. CDR3 sequence (DNA): TGCAGTGCTAGAGATAAGTCAGGGGGCTGGAGCTCCTACGAGCAGTACTTC.

V usage is TRBV2 and J usage is TRBJ2-1; perhaps TRBD2 as D (5 bases). The CDR3 length is 15 residues. V dropped 5 bases and J dropped 5 bases, with 16 bases sitting between them. Germline CDR1 and CDR2: SNHLY and FYNNEI. In nucleotides, the CDR3 is TGTGCCAGCAGTAAAACCGGGAACTACGACAATGAGCAGTTCTTC. It is translated as CASSKTGNYDNEQFF.

This clonotype was detected many times. The V and J genes are TRBV6-2 or TRBV6-3 and TRBJ2-6; the D gene could be TRBD1 or TRBD2 (5 bases each). Germline V gene data show CDR1 as MNHEY and CDR2 as SVGEGT. The length of the CDR3 is 17 residues. Trimming removed 6 bases at V and 1 base at J, with 16 bases between. CDR3 sequence reads: CASRETGTVSGANVLTF. In DNA, the CDR3 is TGTGCCAGCAGAGAGACCGGGACGGTGTCTGGGGCCAACGTCCTGACTTTC.

The chain uses TRBV7-3 and TRBJ2-1, with 11 bases fitting TRBD2. Germline values: CDR1 SGHTA, CDR2 FQGTGA. The V and J ends lost 2 bases and 5 bases, in that order; junction bases with no gene match: 5. This CDR3 has 16 residues. The CDR3 sequence is CASSLLPSGRNNEQFF. DNA of the CDR3: TGTGCCAGCAGCTTATTACCTAGCGGGAGGAACAATGAGCAGTTCTTC.

This clonotype was counted a few times. The V call is TRBV6-6, the J call TRBJ1-1; 7 bases match TRBD1. The CDR3 spans 14 residues. Per the germline V gene, CDR1 is MNHNY and CDR2 is SVGAGI (reference sequence). V was pared by 10 bases and J by 3 bases, with 11 bases of the junction left unmatched. The CDR3 loop is CATVDRVEDTEAFF. CDR3 nucleotide sequence: TGTGCCACCGTTGACAGGGTTGAAGACACTGAAGCTTTCTTT.

This clonotype was counted only a few times. The chain couples TRBV2 to TRBJ2-5; 11 nucleotides match TRBD2. The J call may be faulty, since TRBJ2-7 better matches the DNA end. The CDR3 is 14 amino acids. Germline V gives CDR1 SNHLY, CDR2 FYNNEI. CDR3 protein: CASSPGTSGLEQYF. The DNA of the CDR3 is TGTGCCAGCAGTCCCGGGACTAGCGGACTCGAGCAGTACTTC.

This clonotype was counted only a few times. The gene calls are TRBV29-1 and TRBJ2-1; D is possibly TRBD2 (7 bases). The J call may not be correct, given that the DNA end is closer to TRBJ2-7. There are 15 residues in the CDR3. The germline CDR1 and CDR2 sequences are SQVTM and ANQGSEA. The chain's CDR3 is CSVEGARLAGGEQYF. CDR3 sequence (DNA): TGCAGCGTTGAGGGGGCCCGACTAGCAGGCGGCGAGCAGTACTTC.

This clonotype was seen a few times. This chain uses TRBV3-1 with TRBJ2-5, with 9 bases that match TRBD2. The J call may be in error: the DNA end matches TRBJ2-1 better. The germline CDR1 and CDR2 sequences are LGHDT and YNNKEL (reference sequence). This CDR3 has 16 residues. CDR3: CASSPSRTSASNEQFF. DNA of the CDR3: TGTGCCAGCAGCCCGAGCCGGACTAGCGCATCCAATGAGCAGTTCTTC.

The chain combines TRBV14 with TRBJ2-7; TRBD2 agrees at 10 bases. With 1 base clipped from V and 5 bases from J, the junction kept 5 bases outside the gene matches. There are 15 residues in the CDR3. Germline V gene sequence: CDR1 SGHDN, CDR2 FVKESK. This CDR3 is CASSQGLAGLHEQYF. CDR3 nucleotides: TGTGCCAGCAGCCAAGGACTAGCGGGTCTTCACGAGCAGTACTTC.